This T cell receptor (beta chain) emerged from a study of T cell repertoires in cytomegalovirus infection (dated by TCRdb to about 2019). Turning to the overall study: The peptide stimulations were aimed at well-studied HLA-B-restricted epitopes as well as recently identified HLA-C-restricted CMV epitopes, whose presentation resists viral immunomodulation. The HLA type of each donor mattered for the analysis, because public TCR beta signatures pointed to carriage of CMV infection along with the matching HLA type. Overall study outcomes, separate from this receptor: The ex vivo response was dominated by HLA-C-restricted CMV-specific TCR beta clonotypes, which also provided the single most frequent clonotype in two of eight donors. Carriers of CMV infection plus the relevant HLA type were discriminated by the cumulative frequency of public TCR beta family members in the study cohort and in an independent approximately 360-donor cohort.

Sequencer: Illumina HiSeq 1500. Using fastp trimming at Q25 and MiXCR clonotype assembly, TCRdb reanalyzed the public sequencing data and kept in-frame beta chains. Rows with one shared CDR3 protein collapse into an entry with the most common genes and DNA. A total of roughly 500,000 distinct CDR3 sequences appear in this sample, roughly a third of them only once. Jointly, the top ten make up 15% to 20% of the sample. The treatment or condition label here, explained by the study, means: in vitro stimulation with specific CMV peptide epitopes to enrich CMV-specific T cells. A note on this clonotype: Its specific antigen is unknown. Nothing much larger sits one base from this clone, and base qualities are not available.

From a lookup of the germline V gene, CDR1 and CDR2 are SGHVS and FNYEAQ. V ends up 6 bases short and J 3 bases short, with an unmatched junction base count of 8. The CDR3 measures 15 amino acids from cysteine to phenylalanine. Only the CDR3 DNA is retained, 45 bases long and in frame from the first base. The chain is encoded by TRBV7-6 joined to TRBJ2-1, and 7 junction bases match TRBD2. The starting material was cultured PBMCs, obtained from culture after CMV antigen stimulation. This clonotype was obtained from a human donor in good health (CMV status not recorded). Some clones in this sample may be carry-over from other donors' samples. For the CDR3, the sequence is CASRPEAGRYNEQFF. The sequence in DNA is TGTGCCAGCAGGCCAGAAGCGGGGCGCTACAATGAGCAGTTCTTC.